The clone carrying this T cell receptor (beta chain) was seen repeatedly, ten times or more. What it binds is not known. Germline CDR1 reads MNHNS; CDR2 reads SASEGT. The length of the CDR3 is 14 residues. Trimming pared 10 bases from V and 6 bases from J, leaving 22 bases between. The sample originates from a study of T cells in Graves' hyperthyroidism and ophthalmopathy. Study summary: Blood was drawn when the patient was first diagnosed and still untreated.

Researchers took RNA transcripts and amplified the TCR beta CDR3 regions from them. TCR CDR3 underwent first-round RT-PCR with the HTBI primer set. In TCRdb, the multiplex PCR reads were re-called with MiXCR into one record per CDR3 protein. The sample yields roughly 250,000 distinct CDR3 sequences, approximately 16% seen once. Study outcomes and limitations: Most thyroid clonotypes that were expanded above 0.001 also turned up in blood.

The receptor was isolated from a woman aged 18 to 35 with Graves' ophthalmopathy. The sequencing sample was made of blood. The genes are TRBV6-1 and TRBJ2-7; D ambiguous. The CDR3 loop is CATSEANSFSEQYF. The CDR3 DNA reads TGTGCCACCTCTGAGGCCAACTCTTTCTCCGAGCAGTACTTC.